This entry lists 31 T cell receptor beta chains sequenced from one sample in a study of vaccination and CD4 T cells after COVID-19 (dated by TCRdb to the early 2020s). Antigens for these TCRs are unknown. The method behind the library was PCR. Sequencing used an Illumina iSeq 100. DNA from cultured CD4+ T cells underwent TCR sequencing with the Oncomine TCR Beta short-read assay at the Johns Hopkins FTIC core. The public reads were reprocessed in TCRdb via fastp at Q25 and MiXCR, keeping in-frame beta chains. Duplicate CDR3 protein sequences are folded into a single record with the most common DNA and genes. The sample profile shows under 5,500 distinct CDR3 sequences; 35% to 50% of them were found once. The ten largest make up 40% to 55% of the sample. Explained via the paper, the treatment or condition label denotes: approximately 9-day PBMC culture with coronavirus spike peptide pools or control peptides (ViraFEST assay).

The specimen was CD4+ T cells from blood, cultured in vitro. The origin of the receptors is a human donor who had recovered from COVID-19.

This chain links TRBV12-3 or TRBV12-4 with TRBJ1-2; possibly TRBD1 for D (5 bases). The CDR3 is 13 amino acids. Trimming left V 6 bases short and J 8 bases short, with 16 bases between. This chain's CDR3 is CASSHGDVGGYTF. The CDR3 coding sequence is TGTGCCAGCAGCCATGGGGACGTGGGGGGCTACACCTTC.

Within the sample, this clonotype is medium-sized (0.01 to 0.1%). The gene calls are TRBV6-5 and TRBJ2-4; 10 nucleotides match TRBD1. CDR1 is MNHEY, CDR2 SVGAGI, per germline. V dropped 4 bases and J dropped 0; count of bases not matched to a gene: 6. CDR3 length equals 17 residues. CDR3 sequence reads: CASSLTTGGLAKNIQYF. CDR3 DNA sequence: TGTGCCAGCAGTTTGACGACAGGGGGCTTAGCCAAAAACATTCAGTACTTC.

This chain links TRBV7-3 with TRBJ2-5; 8 bases agree with TRBD2. CDR1 and CDR2 (germline): SGHTA, FQGTGA. The CDR3 extends over 16 amino acids. Trimming took 5 bases from V and 5 from J; bases not matched to a gene: 13. Here the CDR3 reads CASSPRSTGGLETQYF. In DNA, the CDR3 is TGTGCCAGCAGCCCTCGGTCGACGGGGGGGCTTGAGACCCAGTACTTC.

J is TRBJ2-7 and V is TRBV5-4; D is unclear. Germline V gives CDR1 SGHNT, CDR2 YYREEE (reference sequence). The CDR3 totals 15 residues. Trimming removed 6 bases from V and 3 bases from J, with 19 bases in between. This CDR3 is CASNRPTSPIYEQYF. The CDR3 nucleotides read TGTGCCAGCAACCGACCAACCTCTCCTATCTACGAGCAGTACTTC.

The rearrangement uses TRBV19 and TRBJ1-1, with a tentative D call TRBD1 (5 bases). V was shortened by 0 bases and J by 7 bases, with 12 bases between the two germline ends. Germline V gene sequence: CDR1 LNHDA, CDR2 SQIVND (reference sequence). The CDR3 is made up of 14 amino acids. CDR3 sequence (DNA): TGTGCCAGTAGTATAGATGCGGGACCGAATGAAGCTTTCTTT. Its protein is CASSIDAGPNEAFF.

The rearrangement links TRBV7-9 to TRBJ2-6, with D possibly being TRBD1 (5 bases). Trimming shortened V by 11 bases and J by 2 bases, and 22 bases separated the two germline ends. This CDR3 is 17 amino acids long. Germline values: CDR1 SEHNR, CDR2 FQNEAQ (reference sequence). CDR3 region: CAGRRSRESTGANVLTF. CDR3 coding DNA: TGTGCCGGGCGGCGGAGCAGGGAATCAACTGGGGCCAACGTCCTGACTTTC.

The CDR3 reads CATSRDFQGVEQYF. The DNA for the CDR3 is TGTGCCACCAGCAGAGATTTCCAGGGAGTCGAGCAGTACTTC. The V gene is TRBV15, the J gene TRBJ2-7; TRBD1 or TRBD2 may be the D gene (5 bases each). Germline V gives CDR1 LNHNV, CDR2 YYDKDF (reference sequence). V was pared by 0 bases and J by 6 bases, with 12 bases between. The CDR3 spans 14 residues. The whole variable domain, remainder taken from reference TRBV15 and TRBJ2-7, is DAMVIQNPRYQVTQFGKPVTLSCSQTLNHNVMYWYQQKSSQAPKLLFHYYDKDFNNEADTPDNFQSRRPNTSFCFLDIRSPGLGDTAMYLCATSRDFQGVEQYFGPGTRLTVT.

This clonotype has just a few counts. The chain joins TRBV20-1 to TRBJ1-2, with no clear D. The V end was cut by 3 bases, the J end by 4 bases, with 15 bases between. This CDR3 contains 14 residues. The germline V gene has CDR1 DFQATT and CDR2 SNEGSKA (reference sequence). The CDR3: CSARPQSSGYGYTF. For the CDR3, the DNA is TGCAGTGCTAGGCCACAGTCTAGTGGCTATGGCTACACCTTC.

The chain joins TRBV4-2 to TRBJ1-5; weak D call: TRBD1 (6 bases). The CDR3 runs 15 residues. The V and J ends lost 1 base and 6 bases respectively, with 13 bases between them. The germline V gene has CDR1 LGHNA and CDR2 YNFKEQ. This CDR3 reads CASSQVPQGGQPQHF. The CDR3 nucleotides read TGTGCCAGCAGCCAAGTCCCACAGGGAGGTCAGCCCCAGCATTTT.

This clonotype was seen only a few times. The chain has TRBV5-5 and TRBJ2-3, with TRBD2 as a possible D gene (5 bases). The CDR3 totals 16 residues. Between the trimmed V and J ends, which lost 4 bases and 2 bases, there was a span of 17 bases. Germline V gene sequence: CDR1 SGHKS, CDR2 YYEKEE (reference sequence). CDR3 sequence (DNA): TGTGCCAGCAGCACGGGGAACAGCGGCCCCACAGATACGCAGTATTTT. Translation: CASSTGNSGPTDTQYF. Full variable domain (outside the CDR3, taken from reference TRBV5-5 and TRBJ2-3): DAGVTQSPTHLIKTRGQQVTLRCSPISGHKSVSWYQQVLGQGPQFIFQYYEKEERGRGNFPDRFSARQFPNYSSELNVNALLLGDSALYLCASSTGNSGPTDTQYFGPGTRLTVL.

The chain couples TRBV6-1 to TRBJ2-2; 7 bases line up with TRBD1. The germline V gene has CDR1 MNHNS and CDR2 SASEGT. Losses at the gene ends were 8 bases for V and 1 base for J; bases not matched to a gene: 1. The CDR3 consists of 13 residues. CDR3 nucleotide sequence: TGTGCCAGCGGGACAGTGAACACCGGGGAGCTGTTTTTT. Residues: CASGTVNTGELFF.

The table lists this clonotype with a few counts. The chain uses TRBV11-3 and TRBJ2-3; the D gene is possibly TRBD1 (6 bases). Germline-derived CDR1 and CDR2 are SGHNT and YENEEA. V lost 5 bases and J 6 bases, leaving 12 bases between the germline ends. The CDR3 is 13 amino acids. CDR3 bases: TGTGCCAGCAGCATTTACAGGGTGGATACGCAGTATTTT. This codes for CASSIYRVDTQYF.

The chain is built from TRBV5-5 and TRBJ2-1; no clear D. Trimming cost V 2 bases and J 1 base, with 4 bases left between them. This CDR3 comprises 13 residues. The germline V gene has CDR1 SGHKS and CDR2 YYEKEE (reference sequence). CDR3 loop: CASSFPSYNEQFF. The CDR3 region has the DNA TGTGCCAGCAGCTTCCCATCCTACAATGAGCAGTTCTTC.

The V and J genes are TRBV24-1 and TRBJ2-1, with 10 bases that match TRBD2. Germline V gene data show CDR1 as KGHDR and CDR2 as SFDVKD. The ends lost 2 bases at V and 8 bases at J; junction bases unmatched: 11. This CDR3 spans 17 amino acids. The CDR3 coding sequence is TGTGCCACCAGTGATTCGGCCAGCGGGGGGGCTTTTGATGAGCAGTTCTTC. Translated, it gives CATSDSASGGAFDEQFF.

The chain recombines TRBV20-1 with TRBJ1-2; D call uncertain. The germline gives CDR1 DFQATT, CDR2 SNEGSKA (reference sequence). The CDR3 length is 12 residues. Trimming stripped 3 bases from V and 2 bases from J, with 7 bases between. This CDR3 reads CSASLSNYGYTF. The CDR3 region has the DNA TGCAGTGCTAGTTTGTCAAACTATGGCTACACCTTC.

This clonotype was detected a few times. V gene TRBV7-2 combines with J gene TRBJ1-1, with 7 positions matching TRBD1. Germline CDR1 is SGHTA and CDR2 is FQGNSA. The CDR3 length is 13 residues. With V trimmed by 5 bases and J by 4 bases, 4 bases remained unmatched. In nucleotides, the CDR3 is TGTGCCAGCAGCCTAAGGACAGGCACTGAAGCTTTCTTT. Encoded protein: CASSLRTGTEAFF.

Concerning this clonotype itself: The junction departs from the called germline gene at one end, perhaps through a read error. CDR3 DNA: TGCAGTTCTAGAGGGAAGTGGACTAGCACAGATACGCAGTATTTT. It is translated as CSSRGKWTSTDTQYF. The chain is built from TRBV20-1 and TRBJ2-3; the D gene is possibly TRBD2 (5 bases). Looked up from germline, CDR1 is DFQATT and CDR2 is SNEGSKA (reference sequence). This CDR3 is 15 amino acids long.

This clonotype was recorded a few times. The rearrangement joins TRBV12-3 or TRBV12-4 to TRBJ1-1; D is unresolved. The CDR3 extends over 12 amino acids. Between the trimmed V and J ends, which lost 11 bases and 6 bases, there was a span of 16 bases. Here the CDR3 DNA reads TGTGCCTCTGCGGTAACTGTAGCTGAAGCTTTCTTT. As protein: CASAVTVAEAFF.

This sequence joins TRBV10-1 and TRBJ2-7; D tentatively fits TRBD1 or TRBD2 (6 bases each). CDR3 length: 14 residues. Germline CDR1 is WNHNN and CDR2 is SYGVQD (reference sequence). The CDR3 coding sequence is TGCGCACCAGCGGGTACAGGGTATTTTTACGAGCAGTACTTC. This translates into CAPAGTGYFYEQYF.

The chain recombines TRBV5-8 with TRBJ2-2, with 11 positions matching TRBD1. Germline lookup yields CDR1 SGHTS and CDR2 YDEGEE. The junction had 8 bases not matched to a gene; V was cut back by 5 bases and J by 8 bases. The CDR3 extends over 15 amino acids. Here the CDR3 DNA reads TGTGCCAGCAGTCGTCGGGACAGGGGGTTGGGGGAGCTGTTTTTT. This codes for CASSRRDRGLGELFF.

This chain connects TRBV6-1 to TRBJ2-3, with 9 bases lining up with TRBD2. Germline V CDR1 and CDR2: MNHNS, SASEGT. The CDR3 is 14 amino acids. The junction had 5 bases not matched to a gene; V was cut back by 8 bases and J by 2 bases. Written as DNA, the CDR3 is TGTGCCAGCGAGACTAGCGGAAACACAGATACGCAGTATTTT. Its translation: CASETSGNTDTQYF.

The chain combines TRBV21-1 with TRBJ2-7; the table calls TRBD1, which could not be checked here. TRBV21-1 is given as a pseudogene. The CDR3 extends over 14 amino acids. The CDR3 is CASSSLGQSYEQYF. The CDR3 bases are TGTGCCAGCAGTTCCCTGGGACAGTCCTACGAGCAGTACTTC.

The chain carries TRBV20-1 and TRBJ2-3; the D is unclear. CDR1 is DFQATT, CDR2 SNEGSKA, per germline (reference sequence). The CDR3 is 11 residues long. Trimming shortened V by 6 bases and J by 6 bases, and 10 bases separated the two germline ends. The CDR3 DNA reads as TGCAGTGCCGGTTATGTCGATACGCAGTATTTT. It encodes CSAGYVDTQYF.

In this sample, this clonotype turned up a few times. The J gene is TRBJ2-2, the V gene TRBV12-3 or TRBV12-4; D ambiguous. The CDR3 is made up of 16 amino acids. Trimming pared 6 bases from V and 0 bases from J, leaving 14 bases between. The CDR3 sequence is CASSPSQHTNTGELFF. Written as DNA, the CDR3 is TGTGCCAGCAGCCCATCGCAACACACGAACACCGGGGAGCTGTTTTTT.

The V gene is TRBV12-3 or TRBV12-4, the J gene TRBJ2-2, with D unresolved. V dropped 6 bases and J dropped 4 bases, with 15 bases sitting between them. The CDR3 consists of 15 residues. The CDR3 is CASSPTPPGTGELFF. The CDR3, as DNA: TGTGCCAGCAGCCCGACCCCCCCGGGCACCGGGGAGCTGTTTTTT.

V is TRBV6-5 and J is TRBJ2-3; no definite D call. Trimming left V 3 bases short and J 3 bases short, with 10 bases between. The CDR3 is 14 amino acids. Germline V lookup: CDR1 MNHEY, CDR2 SVGAGI. CDR3 in DNA: TGTGCCAGCAGTTATTCCTTAGGAACAGATACGCAGTATTTT. This codes for CASSYSLGTDTQYF.

This clonotype was picked up a small number of times. The rearrangement uses TRBV7-3 and TRBJ2-4; 7 nucleotides align to TRBD2. The junction had 10 bases not matched to a gene; V was cut back by 5 bases and J by 6 bases. Germline CDR1 reads SGHTA; CDR2 reads FQGTGA. There are 15 residues in the CDR3. This CDR3 is CASSPLGGPGNIQYF. CDR3 coding DNA: TGTGCCAGCAGCCCCTTGGGAGGGCCGGGAAACATTCAGTACTTC.

This clonotype was seen a few times. The CDR3 spells CASGRGQDSPLHF. The DNA for the CDR3 is TGTGCCAGCGGAAGAGGACAGGATTCACCCCTCCACTTT. This chain links TRBV27 with TRBJ1-6; 7 bases are a match to TRBD1. This CDR3 contains 13 residues. Losses at the gene ends were 8 bases for V and 8 bases for J; bases not matched to a gene: 6. Germline V gives CDR1 MNHEY, CDR2 SMNVEV (reference sequence).

This clonotype was observed a handful of times. The chain links TRBV20-1 to TRBJ2-1, with 11 bases aligning to TRBD2. The length of the CDR3 is 17 residues. Losses at the gene ends were 0 bases for V and 6 bases for J; bases not matched to a gene: 10. In germline, CDR1 is DFQATT, CDR2 SNEGSKA (reference sequence). The chain's CDR3 is CSARDPYSGRATNEQFF. DNA for the CDR3: TGCAGTGCTAGAGACCCCTATAGCGGGAGGGCGACCAATGAGCAGTTCTTC.

This clonotype was seen more than once but under ten times. The genes are TRBV6-1 and TRBJ2-3; D might be TRBD1 (5 bases). CDR1 is MNHNS, CDR2 SASEGT, per germline. The V gene lost 6 bases and the J gene lost 0 bases, with 16 bases spanning the gap. The CDR3 extends over 16 amino acids. The CDR3 sequence is CASRAQWGYSTDTQYF. CDR3 bases: TGTGCCAGCAGAGCCCAGTGGGGCTATAGCACAGATACGCAGTATTTT.

The V and J genes are TRBV20-1 and TRBJ2-3; tentative D call: TRBD2 (6 bases). The CDR3 loop spans 14 amino acids. V was trimmed by 5 bases and J by 2 bases, leaving 14 bases between them. Germline V lookup: CDR1 DFQATT, CDR2 SNEGSKA (reference sequence). The CDR3 reads CSAPRLGPTDTQYF. The CDR3 DNA is TGCAGTGCTCCAAGACTAGGTCCCACAGATACGCAGTATTTT.